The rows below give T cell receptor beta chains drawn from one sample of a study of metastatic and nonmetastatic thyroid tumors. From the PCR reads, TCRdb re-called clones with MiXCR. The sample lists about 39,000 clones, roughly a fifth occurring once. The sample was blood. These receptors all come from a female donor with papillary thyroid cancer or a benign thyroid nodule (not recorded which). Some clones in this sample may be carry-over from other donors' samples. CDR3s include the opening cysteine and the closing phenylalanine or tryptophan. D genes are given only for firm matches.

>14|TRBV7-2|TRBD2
CASSLGGAGLEQYF
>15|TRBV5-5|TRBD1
CASSEGQAGPITQYF
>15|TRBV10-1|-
CASSEFLSGADTQYF
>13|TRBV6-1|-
CASKTQGGNTIYF
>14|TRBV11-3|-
CASSLGGRSHEQFF
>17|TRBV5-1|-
CASSLDPWGGIDNEQFF
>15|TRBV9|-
CASSIYDRIGETHYF
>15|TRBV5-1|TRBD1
CASSPTGTVLYEQYF
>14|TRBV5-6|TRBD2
CASSLSGRGDGQYF
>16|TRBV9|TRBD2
CAMMPRLAVVADTQYF
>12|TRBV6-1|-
CASSAYRGTQYF
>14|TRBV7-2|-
CASVHDRSYNEQFF
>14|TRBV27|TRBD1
CASRARGGGQPQHF
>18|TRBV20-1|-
CSAANGGLAESSYNEQFF
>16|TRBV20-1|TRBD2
CSARDKHLAGPYEQYF
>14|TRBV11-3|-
CASSPPVENYGYTF
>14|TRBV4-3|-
CASSQDWGFRGYTF
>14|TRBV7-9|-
CASSPAGYNYEQYF
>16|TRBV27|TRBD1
CASRKQGAKGNSPLHF
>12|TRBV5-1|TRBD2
CASRGGQETQYF
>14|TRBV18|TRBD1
CASSTRTGGTEAFF
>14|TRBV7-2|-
CASSLAWLRVTQYF
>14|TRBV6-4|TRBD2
CASRDIAGKETQYF
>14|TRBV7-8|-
CASSSRQTQETQYF
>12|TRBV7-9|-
CASSLGQETQYF
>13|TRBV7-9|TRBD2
CATAPAGADTQYF
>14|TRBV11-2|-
CASSTSKGLYVYTF
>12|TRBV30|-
CAWGGAAYEQYF
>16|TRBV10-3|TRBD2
CAISELAGYSYNEQFF
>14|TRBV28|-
CASSPQTHLGYQYF
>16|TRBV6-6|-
CASSSSHSSDIDEQYF
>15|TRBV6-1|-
CASSTTVYSNQSQHF
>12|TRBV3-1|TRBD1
CASSQGGQPLFF
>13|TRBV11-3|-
CASSLGDMNEQFF
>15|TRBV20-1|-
CSASDPATMNTEAFF
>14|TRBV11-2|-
CASSLGQSNYGYTF
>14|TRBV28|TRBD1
CASRLGQVGETQYF
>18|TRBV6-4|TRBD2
CASRGESGTSGTHDTQYF
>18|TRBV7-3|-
CASSLTRPVLSGGDTQYF
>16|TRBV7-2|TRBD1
CASSPLAGTVKETQYF
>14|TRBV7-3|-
CASRRGASDGELFF
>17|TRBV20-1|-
CSARDSGGPGAINEQFF
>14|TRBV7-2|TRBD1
CASSPGDRVYGYTF
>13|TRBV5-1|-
CASSLRVKETQYF
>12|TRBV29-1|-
CSVLPERKTQYF
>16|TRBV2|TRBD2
CASRNPLAGGPNEQYF
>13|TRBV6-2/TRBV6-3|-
CASSYYLSGELFF
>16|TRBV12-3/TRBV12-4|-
CASSFAPGQREDTQYF
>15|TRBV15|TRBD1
CVTSRVQGAQETQYF
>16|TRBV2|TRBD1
CASSSRDRVMGGELFF
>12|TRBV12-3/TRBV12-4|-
CDSCVSTDTQYF
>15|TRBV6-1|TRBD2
CASKKGLADNYEQYF
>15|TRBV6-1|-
CASSPLSVGQETQYF
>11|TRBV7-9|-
CASTHTGELFF
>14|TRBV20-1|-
CSSEKGGKGYEQYF
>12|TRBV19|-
CASSPNRVGQFF
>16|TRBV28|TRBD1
CASRNSLRRGLYGYTF
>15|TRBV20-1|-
CSAKVGSRLNTEAFF
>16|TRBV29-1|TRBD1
CSVRGWPGQGGDGYTF